This is a list of T cell receptor beta chains from one sample in a study of T cell repertoires in cytomegalovirus infection. TCRdb reanalysed the reads using MiXCR and keeps one entry per CDR3 protein. The sample carries about 740,000 distinct CDR3 sequences, roughly 35% recorded once. Sequencing was done on a sample of PBMCs. The receptors were gathered from a human donor in good health (CMV status not recorded). Some clones in this sample may be carry-over from other donors' samples. Each CDR3 is given with its conserved first and last residue. Fields, in order: clone size, J gene, CDR3 length, D gene, V gene, CDR3 protein, CDR3 DNA. The D gene is left open where the match is weak. The size entry is marked missing in some rows and otherwise reads once, few, many or a size class.

size: -; J: TRBJ2-1; length: 18; D: -; V: TRBV6-5; CDR3: CASSSPSLGGELRDEQFF; DNA: TGTGCCAGCAGTTCACCCTCGTTGGGGGGAGAGCTTAGGGATGAGCAGTTCTTC
size: many; J: TRBJ1-1; length: 12; D: -; V: TRBV7-6; CDR3: CASSLTDTEAFF; DNA: TGTGCCAGCAGTTTGACGGACACTGAAGCTTTCTTT
size: once; J: TRBJ1-2; length: 16; D: TRBD1; V: TRBV20-1; CDR3: CSARTVADRATYGYTF; DNA: TGCAGTGCTAGGACCGTCGCAGACAGGGCCACCTATGGCTACACCTTC
size: many; J: TRBJ1-1; length: 13; D: -; V: TRBV7-2; CDR3: CASSYRQAPQAFF; DNA: TGTGCCAGCAGCTATCGACAGGCCCCCCAAGCTTTCTTT
size: many; J: TRBJ2-1; length: 17; D: -; V: TRBV7-2; CDR3: CASSLGFGNHLSNEQFF; DNA: TGTGCCAGCAGCTTAGGTTTCGGGAACCACCTCAGCAATGAGCAGTTCTTC
size: -; J: TRBJ2-1; length: 14; D: TRBD2; V: TRBV2; CDR3: CASSENAAGGLQFF; DNA: TGTGCCAGCAGTGAGAATGCTGCGGGAGGTTTGCAGTTCTTC
size: -; J: TRBJ2-1; length: 12; D: -; V: TRBV6-1; CDR3: CASSEDRVKQFF; DNA: TGTGCCAGCAGTGAAGACAGGGTTAAGCAGTTCTTC
size: -; J: TRBJ2-7; length: 12; D: -; V: TRBV28; CDR3: CASSLTIYEQYF; DNA: TGTGCCAGCAGTTTAACTATCTACGAGCAGTACTTC
size: -; J: TRBJ1-5; length: 15; D: TRBD1; V: TRBV6-5; CDR3: CASSQTGLSNQPQHF; DNA: TGTGCCAGCAGTCAGACAGGGTTGTCTAATCAGCCCCAGCATTTT
size: -; J: TRBJ1-1; length: 17; D: -; V: TRBV7-9; CDR3: CASSSPGSPGGNTEAFF; DNA: TGTGCCAGCAGCTCGCCGGGGTCACCCGGGGGGAACACTGAAGCTTTCTTT
size: many; J: TRBJ2-7; length: 13; D: TRBD2; V: TRBV19; CDR3: CASSIAGAYEQYF; DNA: TGTGCCAGCAGTATAGCGGGAGCGTACGAGCAGTACTTC
size: -; J: TRBJ1-2; length: 15; D: TRBD1; V: TRBV27; CDR3: CASSSSGQGIYGYTF; DNA: TGTGCCAGCAGTTCTTCAGGACAGGGGATCTATGGCTACACCTTC
size: once; J: TRBJ1-6; length: 13; D: -; V: TRBV20-1; CDR3: CSARDMGGSPLHF; DNA: TGCAGTGCTAGAGATATGGGGGGTTCACCCCTCCACTTT
size: few; J: TRBJ1-5; length: 20; D: TRBD1; V: TRBV12-3/TRBV12-4; CDR3: CASTQGAGGPRGYSNQPQHF; DNA: TGTGCCAGCACCCAGGGGGCAGGGGGACCTCGGGGGTATAGCAATCAGCCCCAGCATTTT
size: many; J: TRBJ1-4; length: 16; D: -; V: TRBV12-3/TRBV12-4; CDR3: CASSLSGRATNEKLFF; DNA: TGTGCCAGCAGTTTATCGGGCAGAGCAACTAATGAAAAACTGTTTTTT
size: -; J: TRBJ2-7; length: 16; D: TRBD2; V: TRBV15; CDR3: CATSRDVSGSFYEQYF; DNA: TGTGCCACCAGCAGAGATGTTAGCGGGAGTTTTTACGAGCAGTACTTC
size: few; J: TRBJ2-5; length: 18; D: TRBD2; V: TRBV7-2; CDR3: CASSLAISLAGVGETQYF; DNA: TGTGCCAGCAGCTTAGCTATTTCGCTAGCGGGAGTCGGAGAGACCCAGTACTTC
size: -; J: TRBJ1-1; length: 17; D: TRBD1; V: TRBV18; CDR3: CASSPKRGQGVDTEAFF; DNA: TGTGCCAGCTCACCCAAAAGGGGGCAGGGGGTCGACACTGAAGCTTTCTTT
size: few; J: TRBJ1-2; length: 12; D: -; V: TRBV30; CDR3: CAWKQGYYGYTF; DNA: TGTGCCTGGAAACAGGGATACTATGGCTACACCTTC
size: -; J: TRBJ1-6; length: 14; D: -; V: TRBV20-1; CDR3: CSARLPRGNSPLHF; DNA: TGCAGTGCTAGGTTACCCCGGGGAAATTCACCCCTCCACTTT
size: few; J: TRBJ2-3; length: 14; D: -; V: TRBV3-1; CDR3: CASSRQVVSDTQYF; DNA: TGTGCCAGCAGCCGACAGGTAGTTAGTGATACGCAGTATTTT
size: many; J: TRBJ1-1; length: 14; D: -; V: TRBV28; CDR3: CASSFFSLNTEAFF; DNA: TGTGCCAGCAGTTTTTTCAGTCTGAACACTGAAGCTTTCTTT
size: few; J: TRBJ1-2; length: 11; D: -; V: TRBV12-3/TRBV12-4; CDR3: CASSLIGGYTF; DNA: TGTGCCAGCAGTTTAATAGGTGGCTACACCTTC
size: few; J: TRBJ2-3; length: 15; D: TRBD2; V: TRBV7-3; CDR3: CASSSPAGGTDTQYF; DNA: TGTGCCAGCAGCTCCCCAGCGGGGGGGACAGATACGCAGTATTTT
size: many; J: TRBJ1-1; length: 17; D: -; V: TRBV7-8; CDR3: CASSQRRQAQRSTEAFF; DNA: TGTGCCAGCAGCCAGAGGCGACAGGCCCAAAGATCCACTGAAGCTTTCTTT
size: -; J: TRBJ1-6; length: 12; D: -; V: TRBV3-1; CDR3: CASSQKNSPLHF; DNA: TGTGCCAGCAGCCAAAAAAATTCACCCCTCCACTTT
size: many; J: TRBJ1-1; length: 12; D: -; V: TRBV12-3/TRBV12-4; CDR3: CASSLGENEAFF; DNA: TGTGCCAGCAGTTTAGGGGAGAACGAAGCTTTCTTT
size: -; J: TRBJ2-1; length: 16; D: TRBD2; V: TRBV19; CDR3: CASSIRKRERANEQFF; DNA: TGTGCCAGTAGTATTAGAAAGCGGGAGCGCGCTAATGAGCAGTTCTTC